This T cell receptor (beta chain) derives from a study of cytomegalovirus exposure and HLA in healthy donors. As for the study in general: Earlier results showed roughly 120 million unique TCR beta sequences derived from some 190 million T cells.

Germline values: CDR1 SGHTA, CDR2 FQGNSA. V gave up 0 bases and J gave up 3 bases, with 12 bases separating them. This CDR3 is built from 15 residues. Primers included in the PCR were 60 Vbeta and 13 Jbeta primers. Data came from immunoSEQ multiplex PCR; TCRdb stores just in-frame clones and leaves some out. The sample includes more than 85,000 clones, 79% of them seen just once. The sample holds one count of this clone. The chain recombines TRBV7-2 with TRBJ2-7; D is uncertain. What was sequenced was PBMCs. This sequence originates from a female donor in good health and CMV-seropositive. CDR3 amino acids: CASSLAHSWVYEQYF. In DNA form, the CDR3 reads TGTGCCAGCAGCTTAGCGCACAGTTGGGTCTACGAGCAGTACTTC.